Listed below are T cell receptor beta chains from one sample, sequenced in a study of shared clonotypes between healthy human individuals. Repertoires were generated with immunoSEQ multiplex PCR, while TCRdb's copy carries only in-frame clones and drops some. The sample lists fewer than 2.5 million clones, 90% to 95% occurring once. Sample: naive CD4+ T cells from PBMCs. All receptors derive from a man aged 18 to 35 in good health. Some clones in this sample may be carry-over from other donors' samples. Each CDR3 is given with its conserved first and last residue. The D gene is left open where the match is weak. Size is stated for part of the rows, as once, few or many counts, or as a class when the clone is expanded.

j_call	d_call	clone_size	v_call	cdr3_nt	cdr3_aa
TRBJ1-1	NA	NA	TRBV29-1	TGCAGCGTAATCGGCAGGGCTGAAGCTTTCTTT	CSVIGRAEAFF
TRBJ2-2	TRBD1	NA	TRBV28	TGTGCCAGCAGCGTACAGGGGGCGGCCGGGGAGCTGTTTTTT	CASSVQGAAGELFF
TRBJ1-2	NA	NA	TRBV19	TGTGCCAGTAGTATCGTCCTCCGGGAGAACTATGGCTACACCTTC	CASSIVLRENYGYTF
TRBJ2-1	TRBD2	few	TRBV7-9	TGTGCCAGCAGCCCCGGGACTAGCGGAAACAATGAGCAGTTCTTC	CASSPGTSGNNEQFF
TRBJ2-5	TRBD1	NA	TRBV2	TGTGCCAGCAGTATGACAGGGGCGAGCGCGGAGACCCAGTACTTC	CASSMTGASAETQYF
TRBJ1-4	NA	NA	TRBV4-1	TGCGCCAGCAGCGCCCGAGGACGAACAACTAATGAAAAACTGTTTTTT	CASSARGRTTNEKLFF
TRBJ2-1	NA	NA	TRBV4-1	TGCGCCAGCAGCCAAGGGTTAATCTCCTACAATGAGCAGTTCTTC	CASSQGLISYNEQFF
TRBJ2-5	NA	few	TRBV11-3	TGTGCCAGCAGCCTAGGACAGAACCAAGAGACCCAGTACTTC	CASSLGQNQETQYF
TRBJ2-7	NA	NA	TRBV20-1	TGCAGTGCTAGAGATATGGGCGAGCAGTACTTC	CSARDMGEQYF
TRBJ1-1	NA	NA	TRBV28	TGTGCCAGCAGTTTAGGAGGACCCGAGGGCACTGAAGCTTTCTTT	CASSLGGPEGTEAFF
TRBJ2-3	TRBD2	NA	TRBV9	TGTGCCAGCAGCGTGGGACTAGCAAACCCCACAGATACGCAGTATTTT	CASSVGLANPTDTQYF
TRBJ1-3	TRBD1	NA	TRBV5-1	TGCGCCAGCAGCTTGGGACGGACAGGGCTCTCTGGAAACACCATATATTTT	CASSLGRTGLSGNTIYF
TRBJ2-1	NA	NA	TRBV27	TGTGCCAGCAGTTTTACGGGAGAAGAGCAGTTCTTC	CASSFTGEEQFF
TRBJ2-5	TRBD2	NA	TRBV5-4	TGTGCCAGCACCCTTTTTCCAGCGGGGGGCCCAGAGACCCAGTACTTC	CASTLFPAGGPETQYF
TRBJ2-3	NA	NA	TRBV7-2	TGTGCCAGCAGCTTAGAGAGGACAAGGAGTACGCAGTATTTT	CASSLERTRSTQYF
TRBJ1-1	TRBD1	once	TRBV5-1	TGCGCCAGCAGCATACAGGGGTTGAACACTGAAGCTTTCTTT	CASSIQGLNTEAFF
TRBJ2-3	NA	NA	TRBV5-1	TGCGCCAGCAGCTCCTCCCCTTCTTCAGATACGCAGTATTTT	CASSSSPSSDTQYF
TRBJ1-5	TRBD1	once	TRBV10-3	TGTGCCATCAGTGAGGGGACAGGTCGAAGCAATCAGCCCCAGCATTTT	CAISEGTGRSNQPQHF
TRBJ2-1	TRBD1	NA	TRBV30	TGTGCCTGGGAACGCGGGACAGGGACATTCAATGAGCAGTTCTTC	CAWERGTGTFNEQFF
TRBJ2-7	NA	NA	TRBV28	TGTGCCAGCAGTTTAATCCCGACTGCTACCTACGAGCAGTACTTC	CASSLIPTATYEQYF
TRBJ1-4	NA	NA	TRBV5-1	TGCGCCAGCAGCTTGGGCACTAGGGATGAAAAACTGTTTTTT	CASSLGTRDEKLFF
TRBJ2-1	TRBD1	NA	TRBV14	TGTGCCAGCAGCCAACGACAGGGGATAAATGAGCAGTTCTTC	CASSQRQGINEQFF
TRBJ2-2	TRBD2	NA	TRBV2	TGTGCCAGCAGACCTGGACTAGCGGGAGCGAACACCGGGGAGCTGTTTTTT	CASRPGLAGANTGELFF
TRBJ1-3	NA	NA	TRBV2	TGTGCCAGCAGTGGGAGCTCTGGAAACACCATATATTTT	CASSGSSGNTIYF
TRBJ2-1	NA	NA	TRBV7-2	TGTGCCAGCAGTCCACCAGGGTTAGGCTACAATGAGCAGTTCTTC	CASSPPGLGYNEQFF
TRBJ2-3	TRBD2	NA	TRBV7-9	TGTGCCAGCAGCTTACAACTCGGGAGGGCAGATACGCAGTATTTT	CASSLQLGRADTQYF
TRBJ2-1	NA	NA	TRBV5-1	TGCGCCAGCAGCCTCGCGACAGGAACCTACAATGAGCAGTTCTTC	CASSLATGTYNEQFF
TRBJ2-1	NA	NA	TRBV5-1	TGCGCCAGCAGCTTGGTGGACACCACCTACAATGAGCAGTTCTTC	CASSLVDTTYNEQFF
TRBJ1-5	NA	few	TRBV5-1	TGCGCCAGCAGCTTGGGTGGGGACACGCAGCCCCAGCATTTT	CASSLGGDTQPQHF
TRBJ1-2	NA	NA	TRBV28	TGTGCCAGCAGTTTCGGTGGGGAAGCTAACTATGGCTACACCTTC	CASSFGGEANYGYTF
TRBJ2-1	NA	NA	TRBV7-2	TGTGCCAGCAGCTTAGGGAGGGGGCTCTACAATGGGCAGTTCTTC	CASSLGRGLYNGQFF
TRBJ2-5	NA	once	TRBV7-6	TGTGCCAGCAGCTCCATAGCCTCGGAGACCCAGTACTTC	CASSSIASETQYF
TRBJ1-2	TRBD1	NA	TRBV7-8	TGTGCCAGCAGCTCCTACGGGGACAGGACAAAACCCTATGGCTACACCTTC	CASSSYGDRTKPYGYTF
TRBJ2-2	TRBD1	NA	TRBV27	TGTGCCAGCAGTTTTGGACAGGGATCGGCCGGGGAGCTGTTTTTT	CASSFGQGSAGELFF
TRBJ2-5	TRBD2	NA	TRBV27	TGTGCCAGCAGTTTATCCCCTAGCGGAGAGACCCAGTACTTC	CASSLSPSGETQYF
TRBJ1-2	NA	NA	TRBV20-1	TGCAGTGCTAGGAGCCCGGGCCCCATCCCCTTC	CSARSPGPIPF
TRBJ1-2	TRBD1	NA	TRBV7-3	TGTGCCAGCAGCCGGACAGGGTGGGAGAGCTATGGCTACACCTTC	CASSRTGWESYGYTF
TRBJ1-2	TRBD1	few	TRBV2	TGTGCCAGCATTGAGACAGGGGGCTACCCGGACTACACCTTC	CASIETGGYPDYTF
TRBJ1-3	NA	NA	TRBV11-2	TGTGCCAGCAGCTTAGTAGTTGGAGGGACTGGCTCTGGAAACACCATATATTTT	CASSLVVGGTGSGNTIYF
TRBJ2-2	NA	NA	TRBV5-4	TGTGCCAGCAGCTTCCCGGCTGCCCTGGACCGGGGGGAGCTGTTTTTT	CASSFPAALDRGELFF
TRBJ2-1	NA	NA	TRBV5-4	TGTGCCAGCAGCCGGGTCCGCAATGAGCAGTTCTTC	CASSRVRNEQFF
TRBJ2-1	TRBD2	NA	TRBV5-1	TGCGCCAGCAGCACTGGGACTAGCGGAAATGAGCAGTTCTTC	CASSTGTSGNEQFF
TRBJ1-5	TRBD1	NA	TRBV19	TGTGCCAGTAGCCCGGACAGGGGGAGGGTAATAAGCAATCAGCCCCAGCATTTT	CASSPDRGRVISNQPQHF
TRBJ1-1	TRBD1	NA	TRBV6-5	TGTGCCAGCAGTACCCCGGGGACAGCGAACACTGAAGCTTTCTTT	CASSTPGTANTEAFF
TRBJ2-7	NA	NA	TRBV21-1	TGTGCCAGCAGTTATTACTACGAGCAGTACTTC	CASSYYYEQYF
TRBJ2-2	NA	NA	TRBV11-2	TGTGCCAGCAGCAGAGCGGCCACATTCACCGGGGAGCTGTTTTTT	CASSRAATFTGELFF
TRBJ1-1	NA	NA	TRBV5-6	TGTGCCAGCAGCGCCGGGTCCCTTGGGAACACTGAAGCTTTCTTT	CASSAGSLGNTEAFF
TRBJ2-5	NA	NA	TRBV15	TGTGCCACCAGCAGGGCTAGAGAAGAGACCCAGTACTTC	CATSRAREETQYF
TRBJ1-2	TRBD1	NA	TRBV28	TGTGCCAGCAGTTTAGACAGGGGTTGGGGCTACACCTTC	CASSLDRGWGYTF
TRBJ1-5	NA	few	TRBV6-1	TGTGCCAGCAGTGTGGCGGGGGGGAGCAATCAGCCCCAGCATTTT	CASSVAGGSNQPQHF
TRBJ1-1	NA	NA	TRBV25-1	TGTGCCAGCAGTCCGCGGGTGTCAAGGAACACTGAAGCTTTCTTT	CASSPRVSRNTEAFF
TRBJ1-5	TRBD1	NA	TRBV29-1	TGCAGCGCTGGGACAGGGAGTCAGCCCCAGCATTTT	CSAGTGSQPQHF
TRBJ1-5	NA	NA	TRBV9	TGTGCCAGCAGCGTAGATGGGGGGGTCCCCGTTTTT	CASSVDGGVPVF
TRBJ2-1	TRBD1	NA	TRBV5-1	TGCGCCAGCAGCTTTCCTCGGGGACAGGGCCTCAATGAGCAGTTCTTC	CASSFPRGQGLNEQFF
TRBJ2-2	NA	NA	TRBV2	TGTGCCAGCAGCCCCCCCGGAGGGACCACCGGGGAGCTGTTTTTT	CASSPPGGTTGELFF
TRBJ2-1	TRBD2	NA	TRBV14	TGTGCCAGCAGCCGCCTAGCGGGAGGGCCCTACAATGAGCAGTTCTTC	CASSRLAGGPYNEQFF
TRBJ2-7	NA	NA	TRBV7-9	TGTGCCAGCAGCTTAGAGGGGTTCACCGTCTACGAGCAGTACTTC	CASSLEGFTVYEQYF
TRBJ2-7	NA	NA	TRBV11-3	TGTGCCAGCAGCTTAGATCGGAATGAGCAGTACTTC	CASSLDRNEQYF
TRBJ1-1	TRBD1	NA	TRBV4-1	TGCGCCAGCAGCCAAAGGACAGGTTACACTGAAGCTTTCTTT	CASSQRTGYTEAFF
TRBJ1-1	TRBD1	NA	TRBV10-3	TGTGCCATCAGTGAGTCAAGGACAGGGGGAGCTTTCTTT	CAISESRTGGAFF